The clone carrying this T cell receptor (beta chain) came up a few times. The data belong to a study of regulatory T cells in long-lasting Graves disease. CDR3 length equals 14 residues. Germline V gene sequence: CDR1 LGHDT, CDR2 YNNKEL (reference sequence). V lost 4 bases and J 6 bases, leaving 15 bases between the germline ends. iRepertoire HTBI primers and Arm-PCR of CDR3 regions built TCR beta libraries. TCRdb reprocessed the multiplex PCR reads via MiXCR and lists one record per CDR3 protein. The sample records hundreds of thousands of distinct CDR3 sequences, around 15% being singletons. Documented time point: newly diagnosed GD, antithyroid drugs for less than 3 months. With RNA extracted from PBMCs as input, the TCR library was made. A further study also used this sample, focusing on T cells in Graves' hyperthyroidism and ophthalmopathy. That work states: The HTBI set primed first-round TCR CDR3 RT-PCR.

Sequences were derived from peripheral blood mononuclear cells (PBMCs), sampled at new diagnosis, from a patient treated with antithyroid drugs. The V and J genes are TRBV3-1 and TRBJ1-1, with D perhaps TRBD1 (6 bases). The receptor was isolated from a man between 18 and 29 years old with Graves disease. Here the CDR3 DNA reads TGTGCCAGCAGCCGAACAGGGTTCGGGTCTGAAGCTTTCTTT. This sequence encodes CASSRTGFGSEAFF.